Listed below are T cell receptor beta chains from one sample, sequenced in a study of shared clonotypes between healthy human individuals. TCRdb's copy holds only in-frame clones and misses some; the assay was immunoSEQ multiplex PCR. This table holds 500,000 to 550,000 clones, more than 95% found once. Input material: naive CD4+ T cells sorted from blood. The source of these receptors is a woman younger than 45 in good health. Each CDR3 is given with its conserved first and last residue. The D gene is left open where the match is weak. Part of the rows lack a size; the others show once, few, many or a class for expanded clones.

>TRBV10-3|NA|TRBJ2-7|NA
TGTGCCATCAGTGAGTCGGCCGGAACCTACGAGCAGTACTTC
CAISESAGTYEQYF
>TRBV5-1|NA|TRBJ2-3|TRBD2
TGCGCCAGCAGCTTGACTAGCGGGAGTAGGACAGATACGCAGTATTTT
CASSLTSGSRTDTQYF
>TRBV4-1|once|TRBJ2-1|NA
TGCGCCAGCGCACGACCCCAGGGACAAGTGAACAATGAGCAGTTCTTC
CASARPQGQVNNEQFF
>TRBV10-1|NA|TRBJ2-7|TRBD2
TGCGCCAGCAGCAGGACTAGCGGGACCTACGAGCAGTACTTC
CASSRTSGTYEQYF
>TRBV2|NA|TRBJ2-3|NA
TGTGCCAGCAGTGTAGACGTTAGCACAGATACGCAGTATTTT
CASSVDVSTDTQYF
>TRBV27|NA|TRBJ2-6|TRBD2
TGTGCCAGCAGTTTAACCTCACTAGCGGGAGGGCCTGGGGCCAACGTCCTGACTTTC
CASSLTSLAGGPGANVLTF
>TRBV4-1|NA|TRBJ2-7|TRBD1
TGCGCCAGCAGCCAAGGAATAGGTAGGGGGCGAAGCTCCTACGAGCAGTACTTC
CASSQGIGRGRSSYEQYF
>TRBV6-5|NA|TRBJ1-4|NA
TGTGCCAGCAAGGGTCGGGTGGCTAATGAAAAACTGTTTTTT
CASKGRVANEKLFF
>TRBV5-8|NA|TRBJ1-2|TRBD1
TGTGCCAGCAGCCTTTCCGGGACAGGGGGAACCTATGGCTACACCTTC
CASSLSGTGGTYGYTF
>TRBV7-2|NA|TRBJ2-5|TRBD1
TGTGCCAGCAGCTTAGTCGGGACAGGGGTAAAGACCCAGTACTTC
CASSLVGTGVKTQYF
>TRBV10-3|NA|TRBJ2-5|NA
TGTGCCATCAGTGGTCCCAGCCAAGAGACCCAGTACTTC
CAISGPSQETQYF
>TRBV13|NA|TRBJ1-5|TRBD1
TGTGCCAGCAGCCAGACAAAAAGGGACAGCGAACGCGATCAGCCCCAGCATTTT
CASSQTKRDSERDQPQHF
>TRBV10-2|NA|TRBJ1-5|NA
TGCGCCAGCAGTGAGCCAGCTTGGTGGAATCAGCCCCAGCATTTT
CASSEPAWWNQPQHF
>TRBV28|NA|TRBJ1-2|NA
TGTGCCAGCAGTTTATTTAACTATGGCTACACCTTC
CASSLFNYGYTF
>TRBV19|NA|TRBJ1-2|NA
TGTGCCAGTAGTATCATGACCGGTGGTGGCTACACCTTC
CASSIMTGGGYTF
>TRBV7-8|NA|TRBJ2-7|TRBD2
TGTGCCAGCAGCTTAGTTAGCGGGAGCTCCTACGAGCAGTACTTC
CASSLVSGSSYEQYF
>TRBV11-2|NA|TRBJ1-6|NA
TGTGCCAGCAGTTCCCAGGGGATTTGGGGGGGTTCACCCCTCCACTTT
CASSSQGIWGGSPLHF
>TRBV5-1|NA|TRBJ2-1|NA
TGCGCCAGCAGCTTTAGTGTTAATGAGCAGTTCTTC
CASSFSVNEQFF
>TRBV5-6|NA|TRBJ2-1|NA
TGTGCCAGCAGCCCCTATTGGACGAACAATGAGCAGTTCTTC
CASSPYWTNNEQFF
>TRBV19|NA|TRBJ1-1|NA
TGTGCCAGTAGTATTGGCAGGGCGAACACTGAAGCTTTCTTT
CASSIGRANTEAFF
>TRBV7-2|NA|TRBJ2-3|NA
TGTGCCAGCAGCCTTATTTCTAGCGGAGCAAAACGGGGGCTGAATACGCAGTATTTT
CASSLISSGAKRGLNTQYF
>TRBV28|once|TRBJ2-2|TRBD2
TGTGCCACCGTAGCGGGCTACACCGGGGAGCTGTTTTTT
CATVAGYTGELFF
>TRBV5-4|NA|TRBJ2-3|NA
TGTGCCAGCAGCTTGCCCTCCGGCCTGGATACGCAGTATTTT
CASSLPSGLDTQYF
>TRBV5-1|NA|TRBJ2-1|NA
TGCGCCAGCAGCCTGTACAGGGAAACCTACAATGAGCAGTTCTTC
CASSLYRETYNEQFF
>TRBV28|NA|TRBJ2-2|NA
TGTGCCAGCAGTAGCCCGGGGTACACCGGGGAGCTGTTTTTT
CASSSPGYTGELFF
>TRBV4-1|NA|TRBJ2-7|TRBD1
TGCGCCAGCAGCCGAATCGGGACAGCCGCTACCTACGAGCAGTACTTC
CASSRIGTAATYEQYF
>TRBV4-2|NA|TRBJ2-3|NA
TGTGCCAGCAGCCAAGAATTGGGCACAGATACGCAGTATTTT
CASSQELGTDTQYF
>TRBV19|NA|TRBJ1-5|TRBD1
TGTGCCAGTAGCCCAGGACAGGATACGGGACAGCCCCAGCATTTT
CASSPGQDTGQPQHF
>TRBV25-1|NA|TRBJ2-7|NA
TGTGCCAGCCTGAGCCAGGGATCCTACGAGCAGTACTTC
CASLSQGSYEQYF
>TRBV4-1|few|TRBJ1-2|NA
TGCGCCAGCAGCCAAGTAAACATCAGGGGCCCTTATGGCTACACCTTC
CASSQVNIRGPYGYTF
>TRBV6-4|NA|TRBJ2-7|NA
TGTGCCAGCAGTGACACGGCAGGGTCAACCTACGAGCAGTACTTC
CASSDTAGSTYEQYF
>TRBV20-1|NA|TRBJ2-2|NA
TGCAGCGCGTGGAACACCGGGGAGCTGTTTTTT
CSAWNTGELFF
>TRBV20-1|once|TRBJ2-7|NA
TGCAGTGCTTCCCGGGAATACGAGCAGTACTTC
CSASREYEQYF
>TRBV5-1|NA|TRBJ2-1|TRBD2
TGCGCCAGCAGCTTGGACCTAGCGGGACTCAATGAGCAGTTCTTC
CASSLDLAGLNEQFF
>TRBV6-1|NA|TRBJ1-1|NA
TGTGCCAGCAGTGCAATGGGCGGAGACACTGAAGCTTTCTTT
CASSAMGGDTEAFF
>TRBV5-1|NA|TRBJ2-7|TRBD1
TGCGCCAGCAGCTTTCTGGGACAGGACTACGAGCAGTACTTC
CASSFLGQDYEQYF
>TRBV4-1|NA|TRBJ2-3|TRBD1
TGCGCCAGCAGCCAAGATTGGGGGACAGGGGATAAAGATACGCAGTATTTT
CASSQDWGTGDKDTQYF
>TRBV9|NA|TRBJ2-3|TRBD2
TGTGCCAGCAGCCACCCTCCATCGCTAGCGGGATCACCAGATACGCAGTATTTT
CASSHPPSLAGSPDTQYF
>TRBV7-6|NA|TRBJ2-2|TRBD2
TGTGCCAGCAGCTCTAGCGGGAGTTTAAGCACCGGGGAGCTGTTTTTT
CASSSSGSLSTGELFF
>TRBV9|NA|TRBJ1-1|NA
TGTGCCAGCAGCGTATCCCCTGGAAACACTGAAGCTTTCTTT
CASSVSPGNTEAFF
>TRBV6-1|NA|TRBJ2-1|TRBD2
TGTGCCAGCAGTGAAGATTTTTGGACTAGCGGGAACAATGAGCAGTTCTTC
CASSEDFWTSGNNEQFF